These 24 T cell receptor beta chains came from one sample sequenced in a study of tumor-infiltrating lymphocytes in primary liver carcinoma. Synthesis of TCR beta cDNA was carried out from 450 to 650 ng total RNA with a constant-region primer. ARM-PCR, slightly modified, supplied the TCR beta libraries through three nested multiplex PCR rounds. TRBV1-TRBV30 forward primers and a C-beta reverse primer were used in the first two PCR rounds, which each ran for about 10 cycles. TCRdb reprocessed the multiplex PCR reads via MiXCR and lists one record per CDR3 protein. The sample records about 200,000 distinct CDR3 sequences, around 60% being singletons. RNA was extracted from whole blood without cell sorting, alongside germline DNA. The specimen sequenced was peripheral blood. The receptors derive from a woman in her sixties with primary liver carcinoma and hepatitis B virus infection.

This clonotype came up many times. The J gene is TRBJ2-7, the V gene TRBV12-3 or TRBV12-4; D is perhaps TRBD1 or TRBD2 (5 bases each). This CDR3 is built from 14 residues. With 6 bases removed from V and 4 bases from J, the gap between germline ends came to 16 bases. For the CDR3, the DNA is TGTGCCAGCAGCTTGGGACCGAAGACTTACGAGCAGTACTTC. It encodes CASSLGPKTYEQYF.

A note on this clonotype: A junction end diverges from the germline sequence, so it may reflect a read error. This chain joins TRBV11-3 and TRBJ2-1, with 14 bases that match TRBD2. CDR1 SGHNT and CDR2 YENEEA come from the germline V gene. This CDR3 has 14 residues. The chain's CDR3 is CDSSSTSGGVQQFF. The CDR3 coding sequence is TGTGACAGCAGCTCGACTAGCGGGGGGGTCCAGCAGTTCTTT.

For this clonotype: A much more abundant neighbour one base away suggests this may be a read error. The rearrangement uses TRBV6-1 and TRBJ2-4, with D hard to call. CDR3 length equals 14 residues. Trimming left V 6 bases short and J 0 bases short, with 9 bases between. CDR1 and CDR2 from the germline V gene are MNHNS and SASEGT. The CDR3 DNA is TGTGCCAGCAGGCCTAGGACAGCCAAAAACATTCAGTACTTC. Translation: CASRPRTAKNIQYF.

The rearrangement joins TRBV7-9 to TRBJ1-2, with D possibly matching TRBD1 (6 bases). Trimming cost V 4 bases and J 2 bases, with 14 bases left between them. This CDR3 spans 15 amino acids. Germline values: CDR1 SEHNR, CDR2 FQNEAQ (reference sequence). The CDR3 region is CASSSASGVNYGYTF. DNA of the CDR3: TGTGCCAGCAGCTCAGCTTCAGGGGTGAACTATGGCTACACCTTC.

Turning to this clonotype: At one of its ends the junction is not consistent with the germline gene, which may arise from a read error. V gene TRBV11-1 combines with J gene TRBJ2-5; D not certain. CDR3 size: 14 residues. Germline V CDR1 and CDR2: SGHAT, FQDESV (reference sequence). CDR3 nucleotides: TGTGTCAGCAGCTTAGTGGGAAACCGAGAGACCCAGTACTTC. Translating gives CVSSLVGNRETQYF.

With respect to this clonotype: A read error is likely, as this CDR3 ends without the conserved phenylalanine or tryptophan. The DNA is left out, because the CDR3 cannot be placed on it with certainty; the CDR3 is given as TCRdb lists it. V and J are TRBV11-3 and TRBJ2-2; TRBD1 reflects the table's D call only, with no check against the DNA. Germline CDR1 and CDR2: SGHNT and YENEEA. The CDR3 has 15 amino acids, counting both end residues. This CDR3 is CASSRDGGDTGELFL.

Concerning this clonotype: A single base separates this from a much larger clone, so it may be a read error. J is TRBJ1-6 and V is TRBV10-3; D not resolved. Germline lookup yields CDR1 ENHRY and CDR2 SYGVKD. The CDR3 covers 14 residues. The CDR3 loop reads CGISESVTGSPLHF. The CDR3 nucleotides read TGTGGCATCAGTGAGTCGGTCACGGGTTCACCCCTCCACTTT.

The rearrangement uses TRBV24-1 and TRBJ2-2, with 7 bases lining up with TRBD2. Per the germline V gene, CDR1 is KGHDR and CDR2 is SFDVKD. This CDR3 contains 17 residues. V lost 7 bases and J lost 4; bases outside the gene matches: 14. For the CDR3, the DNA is TGTGCCACCAGAGCTAGCGGCGCACGTGGGATCACCGGGGAGCTGTTTTTT. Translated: CATRASGARGITGELFF.

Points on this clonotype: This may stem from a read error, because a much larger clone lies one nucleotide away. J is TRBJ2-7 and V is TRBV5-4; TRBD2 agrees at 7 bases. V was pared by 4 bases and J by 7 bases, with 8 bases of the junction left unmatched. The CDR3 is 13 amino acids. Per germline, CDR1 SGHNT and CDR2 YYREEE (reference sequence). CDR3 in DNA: TGTGCCAGCAGCCGGGGGGAGGACCAAGAGCAGTACTTC. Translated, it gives CASSRGEDQEQYF.

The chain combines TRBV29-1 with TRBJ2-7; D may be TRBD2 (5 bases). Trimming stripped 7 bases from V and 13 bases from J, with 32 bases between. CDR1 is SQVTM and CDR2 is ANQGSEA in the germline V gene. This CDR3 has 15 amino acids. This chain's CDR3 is CSGVLAGAAPYELYF. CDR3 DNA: TGCAGCGGAGTCTTGGCGGGCGCCGCCCCCTACGAGCTATACTTC.

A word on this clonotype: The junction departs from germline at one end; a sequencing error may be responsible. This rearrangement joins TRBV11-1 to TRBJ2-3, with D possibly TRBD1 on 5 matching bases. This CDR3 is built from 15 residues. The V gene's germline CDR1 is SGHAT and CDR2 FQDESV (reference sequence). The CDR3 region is CVSSLLAGKTDTLYF. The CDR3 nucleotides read TGTGTCAGCAGCTTATTGGCAGGGAAGACAGATACGCTGTATTTT.

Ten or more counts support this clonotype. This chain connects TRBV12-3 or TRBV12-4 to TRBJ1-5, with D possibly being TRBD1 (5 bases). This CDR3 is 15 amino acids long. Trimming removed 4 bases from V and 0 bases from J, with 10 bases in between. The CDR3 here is CASSSGRDSNQPQHF. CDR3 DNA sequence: TGTGCCAGCAGTTCGGGCAGGGATAGCAATCAGCCCCAGCATTTT.

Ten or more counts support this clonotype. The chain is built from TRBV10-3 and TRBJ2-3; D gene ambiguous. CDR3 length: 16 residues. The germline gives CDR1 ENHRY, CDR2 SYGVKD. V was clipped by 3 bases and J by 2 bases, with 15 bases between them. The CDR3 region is CAISDRQRTTTDTQYF. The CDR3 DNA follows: TGTGCCATCAGTGATCGCCAAAGAACGACCACAGATACGCAGTATTTT.

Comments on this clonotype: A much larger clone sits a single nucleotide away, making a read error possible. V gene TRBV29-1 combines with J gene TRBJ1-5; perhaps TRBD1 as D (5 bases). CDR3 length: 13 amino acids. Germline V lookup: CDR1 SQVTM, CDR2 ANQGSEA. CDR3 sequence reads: CSVADRSNQLQHF. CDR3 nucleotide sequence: TGCAGCGTCGCCGACAGAAGCAATCAGCTCCAGCATTTT.

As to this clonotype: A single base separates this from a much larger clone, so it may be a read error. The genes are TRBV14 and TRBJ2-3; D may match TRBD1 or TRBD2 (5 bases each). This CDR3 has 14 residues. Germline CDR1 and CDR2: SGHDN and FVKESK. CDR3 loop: CASIQDWGTDTQYF. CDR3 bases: TGTGCCAGCATCCAAGATTGGGGGACAGATACGCAGTATTTT.

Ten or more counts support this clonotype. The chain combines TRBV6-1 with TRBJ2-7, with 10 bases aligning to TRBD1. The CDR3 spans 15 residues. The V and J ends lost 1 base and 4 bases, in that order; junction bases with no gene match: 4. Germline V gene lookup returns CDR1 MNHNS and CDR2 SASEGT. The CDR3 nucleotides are TGTGCCAGCAGTGAAGGACAGGGGGCACCATACGAGCAGTACTTC. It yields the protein CASSEGQGAPYEQYF.

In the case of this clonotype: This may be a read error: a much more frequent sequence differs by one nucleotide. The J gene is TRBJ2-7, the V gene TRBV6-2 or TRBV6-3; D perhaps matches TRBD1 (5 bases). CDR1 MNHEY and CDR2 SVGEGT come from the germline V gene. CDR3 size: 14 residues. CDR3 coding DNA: TGTGCCAGCAGTTACAGGGGTCGGTCCTACGAGCGGTACTTC. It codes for CASSYRGRSYERYF.

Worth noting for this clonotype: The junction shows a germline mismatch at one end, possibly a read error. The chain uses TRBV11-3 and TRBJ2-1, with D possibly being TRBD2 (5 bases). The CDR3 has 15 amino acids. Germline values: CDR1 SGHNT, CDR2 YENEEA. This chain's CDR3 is CASSLAAAAPGEQFF. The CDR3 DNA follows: TGTGCGAGCAGCTTGGCAGCGGCTGCCCCGGGTGAGCAGTTCTTC.

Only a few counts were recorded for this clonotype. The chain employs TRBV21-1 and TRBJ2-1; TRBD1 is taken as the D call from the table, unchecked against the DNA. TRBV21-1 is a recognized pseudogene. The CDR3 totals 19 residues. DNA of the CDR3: TGTGCCAGTACCCCGAGGGGGCAGGACCGGGACGGGATGTACAATGAGCAGTTCTTC. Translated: CASTPRGQDRDGMYNEQFF.

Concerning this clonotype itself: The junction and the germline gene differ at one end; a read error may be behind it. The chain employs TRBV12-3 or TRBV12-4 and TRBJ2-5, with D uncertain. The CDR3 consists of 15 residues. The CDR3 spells CASGLVSIAQEIQYF. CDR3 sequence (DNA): TGTGCCAGCGGTTTAGTCAGCATCGCACAAGAGATCCAGTACTTC.

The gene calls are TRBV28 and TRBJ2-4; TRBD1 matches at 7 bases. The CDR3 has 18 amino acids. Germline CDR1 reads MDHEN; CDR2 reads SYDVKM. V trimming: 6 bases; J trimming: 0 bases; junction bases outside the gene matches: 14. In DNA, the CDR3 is TGTGCCAGCAGGGGGTTAAGCACAGGGGCACTAGCCAAAAACATTCAGTACTTC. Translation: CASRGLSTGALAKNIQYF.

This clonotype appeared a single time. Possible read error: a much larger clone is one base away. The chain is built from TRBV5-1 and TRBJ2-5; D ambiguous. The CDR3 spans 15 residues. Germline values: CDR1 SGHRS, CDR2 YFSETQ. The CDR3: CASSLAQFVQETHYF. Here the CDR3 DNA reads TGCGCCAGCAGCTTGGCCCAGTTTGTGCAGGAGACCCACTACTTC.

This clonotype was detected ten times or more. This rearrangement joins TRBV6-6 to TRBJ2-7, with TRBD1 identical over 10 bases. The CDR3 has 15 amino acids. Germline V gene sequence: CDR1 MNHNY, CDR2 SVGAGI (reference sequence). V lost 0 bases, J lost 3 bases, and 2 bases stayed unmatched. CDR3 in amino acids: CASSYSGTGDYEQYF. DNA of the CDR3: TGTGCCAGCAGTTACTCAGGGACAGGGGACTACGAGCAGTACTTC.

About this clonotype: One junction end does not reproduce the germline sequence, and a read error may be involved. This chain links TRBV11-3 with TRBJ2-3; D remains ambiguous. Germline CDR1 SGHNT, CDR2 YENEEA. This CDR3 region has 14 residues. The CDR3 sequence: CASSFRASTDTQYF. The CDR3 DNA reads TGTGCTAGCAGCTTTCGGGCTAGCACAGATACGCAGTATTTT. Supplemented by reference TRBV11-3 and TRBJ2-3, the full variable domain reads EAGVVQSPRYKIIEKKQPVAFWCNPISGHNTLYWYLQNLGQGPELLIRYENEEAVDDSQLPKDRFSAERLKGVDSTLKIQPAELGDSAVYLCASSFRASTDTQYFGPGTRLTVL.